Listed below are T cell receptor beta chains from one sample, sequenced in a study of blood T cell repertoires in COVID-19. Profiling relied on immunoSEQ multiplex PCR, and the TCRdb table lists in-frame clones only, not all of them. This table has about 33,000 clones, approximately 93% appearing once. Specimen: peripheral blood. These receptors all stem from a male donor with active COVID-19. Both conserved end residues are part of each CDR3. A D gene is named only where the DNA matches it firmly.

j_call: TRBJ2-7; cdr3_length: 14; d_call: NA; v_call: TRBV27; cdr3_aa: CASSLTGMTYEQYF; cdr3_nt: TGTGCCAGCAGTTTAACAGGAATGACCTACGAGCAGTACTTC
j_call: TRBJ1-2; cdr3_length: 15; d_call: NA; v_call: TRBV6-1; cdr3_aa: CASSEGYRERRGYTF; cdr3_nt: TGTGCCAGCAGTGAAGGCTACAGGGAGCGTCGAGGCTACACCTTC
j_call: TRBJ2-4; cdr3_length: 13; d_call: NA; v_call: TRBV7-9; cdr3_aa: CASSLAGADIQYF; cdr3_nt: TGTGCCAGCAGCTTAGCGGGGGCTGATATTCAGTACTTC
j_call: TRBJ1-4; cdr3_length: 13; d_call: NA; v_call: TRBV28; cdr3_aa: CASSSLLNEKLFF; cdr3_nt: TGTGCCAGCAGTTCACTCTTGAATGAAAAACTGTTTTTT
j_call: TRBJ1-2; cdr3_length: 14; d_call: TRBD1; v_call: TRBV18; cdr3_aa: CASSTGGTNYGYTF; cdr3_nt: TGTGCCAGCTCAACAGGGGGGACTAACTATGGCTACACCTTC
j_call: TRBJ1-6; cdr3_length: 17; d_call: TRBD1; v_call: TRBV4-1; cdr3_aa: CASSQMTGVVRLSPLHF; cdr3_nt: TGCGCCAGCAGCCAAATGACAGGGGTAGTTCGATTGTCACCCCTCCACTTT
j_call: TRBJ1-1; cdr3_length: 14; d_call: NA; v_call: TRBV30; cdr3_aa: CACSRAGRYAEAFF; cdr3_nt: TGTGCCTGTTCGAGGGCAGGGAGGTACGCTGAAGCTTTCTTT
j_call: TRBJ2-3; cdr3_length: 19; d_call: TRBD2; v_call: TRBV18; cdr3_aa: CASSPGLAGGPWSSDTQYF; cdr3_nt: TGTGCCAGCTCCCCCGGACTAGCGGGGGGGCCATGGTCTTCAGATACGCAGTATTTT
j_call: TRBJ2-1; cdr3_length: 13; d_call: NA; v_call: TRBV2; cdr3_aa: CASSQGTYNEQFF; cdr3_nt: TGTGCCAGCAGTCAGGGGACCTACAATGAGCAGTTCTTC
j_call: TRBJ2-5; cdr3_length: 16; d_call: TRBD2; v_call: TRBV4-1; cdr3_aa: CASSQRLAGEIKTQYF; cdr3_nt: TGCGCCAGCAGCCAGAGACTAGCGGGGGAGATAAAGACCCAGTACTTC
j_call: TRBJ1-6; cdr3_length: 15; d_call: TRBD1; v_call: TRBV6-5; cdr3_aa: CASSYSRTGRSPLHF; cdr3_nt: TGTGCCAGCAGTTACTCGAGGACAGGGCGATCACCCCTCCACTTT
j_call: TRBJ2-7; cdr3_length: 14; d_call: NA; v_call: TRBV5-1; cdr3_aa: CASSLVQATYEQYF; cdr3_nt: TGCGCCAGCAGCTTGGTCCAGGCCACCTACGAGCAGTACTTC
j_call: TRBJ2-7; cdr3_length: 15; d_call: NA; v_call: TRBV19; cdr3_aa: CASTEGWGATYEQYF; cdr3_nt: TGTGCCAGTACCGAGGGATGGGGTGCTACCTACGAGCAGTACTTC
j_call: TRBJ1-5; cdr3_length: 14; d_call: TRBD1; v_call: TRBV5-8; cdr3_aa: CASLPEGANQPQHF; cdr3_nt: TGTGCCAGTTTACCGGAGGGGGCTAATCAGCCCCAGCATTTT
j_call: TRBJ1-6; cdr3_length: 15; d_call: NA; v_call: TRBV5-1; cdr3_aa: CASSSENTGKSPLHF; cdr3_nt: TGCGCCAGCAGCTCAGAAAATACAGGGAAATCACCCCTCCACTTT
j_call: TRBJ1-1; cdr3_length: 14; d_call: NA; v_call: TRBV29-1; cdr3_aa: CSASGGQGNTEAFF; cdr3_nt: TGCAGCGCATCGGGGGGTCAAGGTAACACTGAAGCTTTCTTT
j_call: TRBJ2-3; cdr3_length: 13; d_call: TRBD1; v_call: TRBV7-2; cdr3_aa: CASSPDRGNTQYF; cdr3_nt: TGTGCCAGCAGCCCCGACAGGGGAAATACGCAGTATTTT
j_call: TRBJ1-2; cdr3_length: 14; d_call: NA; v_call: TRBV18; cdr3_aa: CASTLGQGPRGYTF; cdr3_nt: TGTGCCAGCACATTGGGGCAGGGCCCTCGGGGCTACACCTTC
j_call: TRBJ1-5; cdr3_length: 17; d_call: TRBD1; v_call: TRBV19; cdr3_aa: CASSNKGTGVSNQPQHF; cdr3_nt: TGTGCCAGTAGTAACAAGGGGACAGGGGTAAGCAATCAGCCCCAGCATTTT